This T cell receptor (beta chain) was sequenced in a study of T-cell reconstitution after alpha-beta-depleted transplantation in children. Whole-study results and caveats: From newly produced T cells came most of the T-cell counts and diversity one year after transplant. Surviving recipient cells, namely T cells and thymic progenitors, were the source of high day-60 TCRbeta diversity in some patients. Several hundred graft clones that had expanded were reportedly the source of alpha-beta T cells about two months after transplant.

The germline V gene has CDR1 SEHNR and CDR2 FQNEAQ (reference sequence). CDR3 size: 12 residues. V lost 3 bases, J lost 5 bases, and 8 bases lay in between. This clonotype was counted at least ten times. The antigen is not known. The TCRbeta library was prepared with unique molecular identifiers. TCRdb itself ran the PCR reads through MiXCR, one entry per CDR3 protein. The table includes 240,000 or so distinct CDR3 sequences, around 7.5% detected once. This chain connects TRBV7-9 to TRBJ2-7; D is uncertain. The TCR was taken from a male patient under 18 who had a stem cell transplant for acute lymphoblastic leukemia, so the T cells may come from the graft donor. Sequenced material: PBMCs, mostly from graft donor cells, taken 180 days after TCRalphabeta/CD19-depleted stem cell transplant. The CDR3 DNA sequence: TGTGCCAGCAGCTTCCGACCGGACGAGCAGTACTTC. Protein sequence: CASSFRPDEQYF.